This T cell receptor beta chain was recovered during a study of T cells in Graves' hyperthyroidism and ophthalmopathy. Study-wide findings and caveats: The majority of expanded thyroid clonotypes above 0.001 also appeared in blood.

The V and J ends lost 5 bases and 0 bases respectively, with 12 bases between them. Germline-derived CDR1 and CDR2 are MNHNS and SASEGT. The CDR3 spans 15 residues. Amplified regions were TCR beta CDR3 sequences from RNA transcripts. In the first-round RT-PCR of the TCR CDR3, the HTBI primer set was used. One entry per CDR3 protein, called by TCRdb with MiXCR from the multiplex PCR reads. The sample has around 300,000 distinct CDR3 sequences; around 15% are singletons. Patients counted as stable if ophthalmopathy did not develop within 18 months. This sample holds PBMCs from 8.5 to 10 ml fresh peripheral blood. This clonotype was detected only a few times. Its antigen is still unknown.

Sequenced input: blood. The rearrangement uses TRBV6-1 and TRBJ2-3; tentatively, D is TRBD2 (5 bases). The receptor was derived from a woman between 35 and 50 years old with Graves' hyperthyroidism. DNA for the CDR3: TGTGCCAGCAGTTCCCCCCGGAGGAGCACAGATACGCAGTATTTT. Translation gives CASSSPRRSTDTQYF.